This record covers a single TCR beta chain. The data derive from a study of shared clonotypes between healthy human individuals. Germline V gene data show CDR1 as SQVTM and CDR2 as ANQGSEA. Trimming took 3 bases from V and 0 from J, leaving 6 bases between them. The CDR3 extends over 13 amino acids. TCRdb's copy holds only in-frame clones and misses some; the assay was immunoSEQ multiplex PCR. In the table there are roughly 890,000 clones, nearly 95% of which are singletons. Selected positively for CCR7 and CD45RO-negative, naive CD8 cells excluded terminally differentiated effector memory CD45RA+ cells.

This TCR was recovered from a man aged 25-45 years in good health. V usage is TRBV29-1 and J usage is TRBJ1-3, with unresolved D. Material: naive CD8+ T cells sorted from blood. CDR3 nucleotide sequence: TGCAGCGTTGAGATGAGCTCTGGAAACACCATATATTTT. Protein sequence: CSVEMSSGNTIYF. Full variable domain (rest looked up from reference TRBV29-1 and TRBJ1-3): SAVISQKPSRDICQRGTSLTIQCQVDSQVTMMFWYRQQPGQSLTLIATANQGSEATYESGFVIDKFPISRPNLTFSTLTVSNMSPEDSSIYLCSVEMSSGNTIYFGEGSWLTVV.